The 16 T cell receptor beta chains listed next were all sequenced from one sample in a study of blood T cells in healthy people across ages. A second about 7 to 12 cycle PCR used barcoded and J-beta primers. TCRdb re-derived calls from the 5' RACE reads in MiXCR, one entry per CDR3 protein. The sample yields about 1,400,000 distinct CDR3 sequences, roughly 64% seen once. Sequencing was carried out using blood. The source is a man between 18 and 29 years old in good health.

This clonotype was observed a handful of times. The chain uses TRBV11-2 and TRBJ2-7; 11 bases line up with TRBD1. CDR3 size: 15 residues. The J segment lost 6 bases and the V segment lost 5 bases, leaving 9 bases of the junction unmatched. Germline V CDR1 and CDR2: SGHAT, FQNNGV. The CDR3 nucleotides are TGTGCCAGCAGCCTCATAGGACAGGGGGCTGGCGAGCAGTACTTC. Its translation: CASSLIGQGAGEQYF.

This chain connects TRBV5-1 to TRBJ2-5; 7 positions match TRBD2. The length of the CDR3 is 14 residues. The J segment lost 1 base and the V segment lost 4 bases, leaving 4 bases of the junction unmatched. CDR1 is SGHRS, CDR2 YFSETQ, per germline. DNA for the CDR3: TGCGCCAGCAGCAAAGCGGGGACCCAAGAGACCCAGTACTTC. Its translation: CASSKAGTQETQYF.

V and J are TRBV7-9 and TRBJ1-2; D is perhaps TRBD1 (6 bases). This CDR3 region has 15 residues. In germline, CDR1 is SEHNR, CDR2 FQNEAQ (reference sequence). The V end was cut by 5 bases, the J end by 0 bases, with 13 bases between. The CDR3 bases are TGTGCCAGCAGCACAAGCAGGGGTACTAACTATGGCTACACCTTC. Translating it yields CASSTSRGTNYGYTF.

CDR3: CSAISRDNQPQHF. CDR3 nucleotides: TGCAGTGCTATCAGCAGGGATAATCAGCCCCAGCATTTT. V is TRBV20-1 and J is TRBJ1-5, with D possibly TRBD1 on 5 matching bases. CDR3 size: 13 residues. Per germline, CDR1 DFQATT and CDR2 SNEGSKA (reference sequence). V lost 4 bases and J 4 bases, leaving 11 bases between the germline ends.

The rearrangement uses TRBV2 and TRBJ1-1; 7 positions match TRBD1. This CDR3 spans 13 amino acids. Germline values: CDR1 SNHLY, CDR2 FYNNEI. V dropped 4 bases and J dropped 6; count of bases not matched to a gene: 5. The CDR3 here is CASSGQGVPEAFF. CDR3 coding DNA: TGTGCCAGCAGTGGGCAGGGGGTCCCTGAAGCTTTCTTT.

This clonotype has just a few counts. This CDR3 is CASSQAAGMGYEQYF. CDR3 DNA sequence: TGCGCCAGCAGCCAGGCCGCAGGGATGGGCTACGAGCAGTACTTC. The chain joins TRBV4-3 to TRBJ2-5, with a tentative D call TRBD1 (5 bases). The J call may not be correct, given that the DNA end is closer to TRBJ2-7. CDR3 length equals 15 residues. Germline CDR1 LGHNA, CDR2 YSLEER.

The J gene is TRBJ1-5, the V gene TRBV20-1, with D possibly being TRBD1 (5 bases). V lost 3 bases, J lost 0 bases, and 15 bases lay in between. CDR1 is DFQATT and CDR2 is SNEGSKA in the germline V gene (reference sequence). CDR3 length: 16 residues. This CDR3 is CSASVVEGYSNQPQHF. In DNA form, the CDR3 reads TGCAGTGCTAGCGTAGTCGAGGGGTATAGCAATCAGCCCCAGCATTTT.

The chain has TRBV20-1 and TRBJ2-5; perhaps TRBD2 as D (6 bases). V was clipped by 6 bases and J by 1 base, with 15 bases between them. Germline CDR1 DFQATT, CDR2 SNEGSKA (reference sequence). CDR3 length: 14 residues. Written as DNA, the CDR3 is TGCAGTGCAATGCCGGGGACTTCCCAAGAGACCCAGTACTTC. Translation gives CSAMPGTSQETQYF.

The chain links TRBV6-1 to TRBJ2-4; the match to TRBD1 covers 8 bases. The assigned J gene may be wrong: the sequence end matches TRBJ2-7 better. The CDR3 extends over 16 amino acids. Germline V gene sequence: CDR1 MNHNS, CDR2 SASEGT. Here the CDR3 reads CASSGPGQDLSDEQYF. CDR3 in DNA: TGTGCCAGCAGTGGTCCGGGACAGGATCTTTCTGACGAGCAGTACTTC.

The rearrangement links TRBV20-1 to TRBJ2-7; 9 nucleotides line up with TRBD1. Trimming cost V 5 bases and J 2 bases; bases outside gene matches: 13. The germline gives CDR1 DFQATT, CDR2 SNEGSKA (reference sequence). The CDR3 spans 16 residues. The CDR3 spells CSADTRDRESPYEQYF. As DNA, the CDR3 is TGCAGTGCTGACACCCGGGACAGGGAGTCACCCTACGAGCAGTACTTC.

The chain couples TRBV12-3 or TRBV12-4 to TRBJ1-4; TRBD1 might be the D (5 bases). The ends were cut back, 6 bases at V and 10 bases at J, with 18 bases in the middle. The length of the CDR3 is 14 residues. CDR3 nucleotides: TGTGCCAGCAGCCAAGGGACTGGCCTCGGAAAACTGTTTTTT. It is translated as CASSQGTGLGKLFF.

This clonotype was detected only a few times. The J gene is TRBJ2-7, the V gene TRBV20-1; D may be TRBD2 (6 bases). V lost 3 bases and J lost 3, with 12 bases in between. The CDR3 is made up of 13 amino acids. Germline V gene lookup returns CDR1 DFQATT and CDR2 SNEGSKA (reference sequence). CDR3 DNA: TGCAGTGCTAGCGCGGGGCCTCTCTACGAGCAGTACTTC. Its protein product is CSASAGPLYEQYF.

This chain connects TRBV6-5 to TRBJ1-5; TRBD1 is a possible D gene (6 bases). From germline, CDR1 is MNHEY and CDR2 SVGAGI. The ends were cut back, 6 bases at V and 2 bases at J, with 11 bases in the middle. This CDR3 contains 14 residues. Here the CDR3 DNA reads TGTGCCAGCAGCATCGGGACACGCAATCAGCCCCAGCATTTT. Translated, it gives CASSIGTRNQPQHF.

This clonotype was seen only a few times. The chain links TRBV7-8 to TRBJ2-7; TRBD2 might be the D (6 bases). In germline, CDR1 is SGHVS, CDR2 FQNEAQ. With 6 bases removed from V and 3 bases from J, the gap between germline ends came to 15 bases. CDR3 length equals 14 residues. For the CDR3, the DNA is TGTGCCAGCAGGAAGCGGGCCTCCGACTACGAGCAGTACTTC. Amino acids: CASRKRASDYEQYF.

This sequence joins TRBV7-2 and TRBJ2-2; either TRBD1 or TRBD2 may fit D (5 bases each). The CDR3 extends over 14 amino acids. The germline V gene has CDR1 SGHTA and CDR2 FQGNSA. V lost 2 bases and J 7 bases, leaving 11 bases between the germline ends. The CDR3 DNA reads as TGTGCCAGCAGCTTATGGGGGTCTAACGGGGAGCTGTTTTTT. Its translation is CASSLWGSNGELFF. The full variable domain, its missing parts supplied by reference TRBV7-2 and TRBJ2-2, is GAGVSQSPSNKVTEKGKDVELRCDPISGHTALYWYRQSLGQGLEFLIYFQGNSAPDKSGLPSDRFSAERTGGSVSTLTIQRTQQEDSAVYLCASSLWGSNGELFFGEGSRLTVL.

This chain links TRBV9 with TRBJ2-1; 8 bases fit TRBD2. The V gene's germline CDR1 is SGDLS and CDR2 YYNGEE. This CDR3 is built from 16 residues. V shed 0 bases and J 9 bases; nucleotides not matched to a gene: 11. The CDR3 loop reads CASSVAAGGLVGEQFF. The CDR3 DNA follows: TGTGCCAGCAGCGTAGCTGCGGGGGGACTAGTTGGTGAGCAGTTCTTC.